The 28 T cell receptor beta chains reported below all come from one sample, sequenced in a study of metastatic and nonmetastatic thyroid tumors. Not a single patient had been given any form of treatment at any point before undergoing thyroid surgery. TCRdb redid the clone calls on the PCR reads using MiXCR. The data contain 26,000 or so clones, around 17% of them singletons. The sequenced sample consisted of blood. The receptors originated from a male donor with papillary thyroid cancer or a benign thyroid nodule (not recorded which). Some clones in this sample may be carry-over from other donors' samples.

This clone was picked up many times. V and J are TRBV19 and TRBJ1-1, with D possibly matching TRBD1 (5 bases). Germline CDR1 LNHDA, CDR2 SQIVND (reference sequence). This CDR3 region has 14 residues. Trimming stripped 7 bases from V and 1 base from J, with 13 bases between. This chain's CDR3 is CASTLWGENTEAFF. CDR3 nucleotide sequence: TGTGCCAGTACCCTATGGGGGGAGAACACTGAAGCTTTCTTT.

This clone came up a few times. At one of its ends the junction is not consistent with the germline gene, which may arise from a read error. V gene TRBV28 combines with J gene TRBJ2-7; D might be TRBD1 or TRBD2, each matching 6 bases. Germline-derived CDR1 and CDR2 are MDHEN and SYDVKM. The CDR3 length is 15 residues. The CDR3 nucleotides are TGTGCCTGCAGTTCGCCCCCGAGGGGGGTCTACGAGCAGTACTTC. It translates to CACSSPPRGVYEQYF.

By share, this clone ranks as large (0.1 to 1%). The chain combines TRBV27 with TRBJ2-2; no clear D gene. V dropped 2 bases and J dropped 3 bases, with 13 bases sitting between them. The CDR3 is made up of 16 amino acids. Germline CDR1 is MNHEY and CDR2 is SMNVEV (reference sequence). The CDR3 loop reads CASSLSLYGYTGELFF. Written as DNA, the CDR3 is TGTGCCAGCAGTTTAAGCCTCTACGGTTACACCGGGGAGCTGTTTTTT.

This clone has ten or more counts. The chain uses TRBV19 and TRBJ1-6; 7 nucleotides align to TRBD1. J lost 0 bases, V lost 9 bases, and 2 bases had no gene match. This CDR3 has 14 residues. The germline CDR1 and CDR2 sequences are LNHDA and SQIVND (reference sequence). The DNA of the CDR3 is TGTGCCAGCAACAGGGGCTCCTATAATTCACCCCTCCACTTT. It translates to CASNRGSYNSPLHF.

The V call is TRBV11-2, the J call TRBJ2-1, with D perhaps assigned TRBD1 or TRBD2 (6 bases each). Germline CDR1 SGHAT, CDR2 FQNNGV. CDR3 size: 13 residues. V shed 8 bases and J shed 6 bases, with 14 bases lying between them. The CDR3: CASEWRGVNEQFF. For the CDR3, the DNA is TGTGCCAGCGAATGGAGGGGGGTCAATGAGCAGTTCTTC.

At least ten counts were recorded for this clone. A much larger clone sits a single nucleotide away, making a read error possible. The genes are TRBV9 and TRBJ1-4; TRBD1 matches 7 bases. The length of the CDR3 is 17 residues. The trim removed 4 bases at V and 7 bases at J, leaving 16 bases unmatched. Germline CDR1 SGDLS, CDR2 YYNGEE. CDR3 DNA sequence: TGTGCCAGCAGCCGAGCCCTTTTTTGGGACAGTAGTGAAAAACTGTTTTTT. Translation: CASSRALFWDSSEKLFF. The whole variable domain, remainder taken from reference TRBV9 and TRBJ1-4, is DSGVTQTPKHLITATGQRVTLRCSPRSGDLSVYWYQQSLDQGLQFLIQYYNGEERAKGNILERFSAQQFPDLHSELNLSSLELGDSALYFCASSRALFWDSSEKLFFGSGTQLSVL.

This clone came up a few times. CDR3: CASRTGTGYGYTF. The CDR3 DNA reads TGTGCCAGCAGGACCGGGACCGGGTACGGCTACACCTTC. The V and J genes are TRBV12-3 or TRBV12-4 and TRBJ1-2; TRBD1 might be the D (5 bases). CDR3 size: 13 residues. V lost 6 bases, J lost 8 bases, and 16 bases lay in between.

This clone has only a few counts. The CDR3, as DNA: TGTGCCAGCAGTTACAGGCAGGGAAGCTATGGCTACACCTTC. This codes for CASSYRQGSYGYTF. This chain uses TRBV28 with TRBJ1-2, with a weak D call TRBD1 (5 bases). The CDR3 length is 14 residues. Between the trimmed V and J ends, which lost 4 bases and 4 bases, there was a span of 13 bases. The germline V gene encodes CDR1 MDHEN and CDR2 SYDVKM.

This clone was counted many times. V usage is TRBV28 and J usage is TRBJ1-1; possible D gene TRBD1, 5 bases. V was shortened by 7 bases and J by 0 bases, with 21 bases between the two germline ends. Germline CDR1 MDHEN, CDR2 SYDVKM. This CDR3 comprises 17 residues. This CDR3 is CASTLWGHYLMNTEAFF. Here the CDR3 DNA reads TGTGCCAGCACCCTATGGGGCCACTACCTCATGAACACTGAAGCTTTCTTT.

By its share, this clone is medium-sized. V is TRBV24-1 and J is TRBJ2-2; D uncertain. The CDR3 loop spans 16 amino acids. Between the trimmed V and J ends, which lost 4 bases and 0 bases, there was a span of 11 bases. Germline CDR1 and CDR2: KGHDR and SFDVKD. This chain's CDR3 is CATSEGKPPNTGELFF. CDR3 DNA sequence: TGTGCCACCAGTGAGGGGAAACCTCCGAACACCGGGGAGCTGTTTTTT.

The rearrangement links TRBV5-1 to TRBJ2-3; TRBD2 matches 7 bases. After removal of 4 bases from V and 6 bases from J, the junction contained 17 bases not matched to a gene. The CDR3 consists of 17 residues. Germline CDR1 SGHRS, CDR2 YFSETQ. CDR3 in amino acids: CASSTRLATPPGDTQYF. In DNA, the CDR3 is TGCGCCAGCAGCACACGACTAGCTACTCCCCCGGGGGATACGCAGTATTTT.

The table lists this clone with many counts. The genes are TRBV27 and TRBJ2-7, with 9 bases identical to TRBD1. Germline lookup yields CDR1 MNHEY and CDR2 SMNVEV (reference sequence). The junction had 6 bases not matched to a gene; V was cut back by 3 bases and J by 0 bases. There are 16 residues in the CDR3. The CDR3 is CASSFFGTGISYEQYF. The CDR3 DNA reads TGTGCCAGCAGTTTTTTCGGGACAGGGATCTCCTACGAGCAGTACTTC.

The table lists this clone with many counts. This rearrangement joins TRBV5-1 to TRBJ2-3; TRBD1 is a possible D gene (6 bases). Between the trimmed V and J ends, which lost 0 bases and 6 bases, there was a span of 11 bases. CDR1 is SGHRS, CDR2 YFSETQ, per germline. The CDR3 has 14 residues. CDR3 sequence: CASSLAQGEDTQYF. The CDR3 coding sequence is TGCGCCAGCAGCTTGGCACAGGGAGAGGATACGCAGTATTTT. Using reference TRBV5-1 and TRBJ2-3 for the parts outside the CDR3, the full variable domain is KAGVTQTPRYLIKTRGQQVTLSCSPISGHRSVSWYQQTPGQGLQFLFEYFSETQRNKGNFPGRFSGRQFSNSRSEMNVSTLELGDSALYLCASSLAQGEDTQYFGPGTRLTVL.

This chain uses TRBV5-1 with TRBJ2-7; no reliable D call. Per germline, CDR1 SGHRS and CDR2 YFSETQ. The CDR3 runs to 14 residues. Deletions cut 0 bases from V and 6 bases from J, with 13 bases between. This CDR3 reads CASSLAALGPEQYF. DNA for the CDR3: TGCGCCAGCAGCTTGGCCGCGCTTGGGCCCGAGCAGTACTTC.

This clone came up many times. This chain links TRBV5-5 with TRBJ1-1; no clear D. The V gene lost 6 bases and the J gene lost 1 base, with 10 bases spanning the gap. The CDR3 length is 13 residues. The germline gives CDR1 SGHKS, CDR2 YYEKEE (reference sequence). CDR3 nucleotide sequence: TGTGCCAGCAAGCTACACGAGAACACTGAAGCTTTCTTT. Protein: CASKLHENTEAFF.

At least ten counts were recorded for this clone. This chain uses TRBV27 with TRBJ1-5; tentative D call: TRBD1 (5 bases). Trimming removed 5 bases at V and 9 bases at J, with 11 bases between. The CDR3 covers 12 residues. Germline CDR1 reads MNHEY; CDR2 reads SMNVEV (reference sequence). The chain's CDR3 is CASSEPGGPQHF. CDR3 nucleotide sequence: TGTGCCAGCAGTGAACCTGGGGGGCCCCAGCATTTT.

This clone has just a few counts. Distinct nucleotide sequences in the sample also encode this CDR3. The gene calls are TRBV2 and TRBJ2-3, with D maybe TRBD1 (5 bases). Germline lookup yields CDR1 SNHLY and CDR2 FYNNEI. V dropped 2 bases and J dropped 0 bases, with 9 bases sitting between them. The CDR3 covers 15 residues. The CDR3 sequence: CASSETGSSTDTQYF. The DNA for the CDR3 is TGTGCCAGCAGTGAAACAGGATCTAGCACAGATACGCAGTATTTT.

This clone is judged medium-sized. The chain joins TRBV2 to TRBJ1-2; a possible D gene is TRBD1 (5 bases). Deletions cut 3 bases from V and 4 bases from J, with 12 bases between. Germline CDR1 and CDR2: SNHLY and FYNNEI. The CDR3 is made up of 14 amino acids. CDR3 nucleotide sequence: TGTGCCAGCAGTGAGTTTCAGGGCCTCTATGGCTACACCTTC. Its protein is CASSEFQGLYGYTF.

Ten or more counts support this clone. This chain joins TRBV24-1 and TRBJ2-1; D uncertain. The germline CDR1 and CDR2 sequences are KGHDR and SFDVKD. With 5 bases removed from V and 9 bases from J, the gap between germline ends came to 13 bases. This CDR3 contains 13 residues. Here the CDR3 DNA reads TGTGCCACCAGTGGCAGTCTAATCGGTGAGCAGTTCTTC. Its translation: CATSGSLIGEQFF.

Many counts were recorded for this clone. This chain links TRBV20-1 with TRBJ2-3, with 10 bases aligning to TRBD2. CDR1 is DFQATT, CDR2 SNEGSKA, per germline (reference sequence). The CDR3 is made up of 14 amino acids. The CDR3 DNA reads as TGCAGCGGGACTAGCGCACTTAGCACAGATACGCAGTATTTT. Translating gives CSGTSALSTDTQYF.

This clone was observed many times. The chain links TRBV27 to TRBJ2-3; 8 nucleotides line up with TRBD2. Germline V lookup: CDR1 MNHEY, CDR2 SMNVEV (reference sequence). There are 17 residues in the CDR3. Germline trimming cut 1 base from V and 5 bases from J; bases unmatched to any gene: 11. CDR3 region: CASSLLVAGGRGDTQYF. The CDR3 DNA sequence: TGTGCCAGCAGTTTATTAGTGGCGGGAGGTCGGGGAGATACGCAGTATTTT.

This clone was seen ten or more times. V is TRBV6-1 and J is TRBJ2-7; D gene uncertain. Between the trimmed V and J ends, which lost 7 bases and 1 base, there was a span of 14 bases. This CDR3 is 14 amino acids long. Germline V gene data show CDR1 as MNHNS and CDR2 as SASEGT. Here the CDR3 DNA reads TGTGCCAGCATGATACGAATCCTGTCCTACGAGCAGTACTTC. It encodes CASMIRILSYEQYF.

This clone was seen at least ten times. The chain has TRBV6-5 and TRBJ2-2; 10 nucleotides agree with TRBD1. Per germline, CDR1 MNHEY and CDR2 SVGAGI. J gave up 7 bases and V 0 bases, and 14 bases lay outside the gene matches. CDR3 length: 19 amino acids. CDR3 sequence: CASSYSPYPGTGASGELFF. The CDR3 DNA sequence: TGTGCCAGCAGTTACTCACCATACCCCGGGACAGGGGCTAGCGGGGAGCTGTTTTTT.

This clone was recorded many times. The rearrangement links TRBV29-1 to TRBJ2-7; TRBD1 matches at 7 bases. CDR3 length equals 12 residues. The germline V gene has CDR1 SQVTM and CDR2 ANQGSEA. J was trimmed by 1 base and V by 7 bases; bases with no gene match: 4. The CDR3 loop reads CSAGTESYEQYF. The CDR3 DNA reads as TGCAGCGCCGGGACAGAGTCCTACGAGCAGTACTTC.

This clone was counted many times. V usage is TRBV7-6 and J usage is TRBJ2-7; TRBD2 agrees at 7 bases. J gave up 6 bases and V 5 bases, and 7 bases lay outside the gene matches. Germline lookup yields CDR1 SGHVS and CDR2 FNYEAQ. The CDR3 is made up of 13 amino acids. The CDR3 coding sequence is TGTGCCAGCAGCGACGGGGGGAGGGGCGAGCAGTACTTC. Residues: CASSDGGRGEQYF.

This clone was seen a handful of times. The chain uses TRBV24-1 and TRBJ2-3; 7 bases are a match to TRBD1. Germline assignment: CDR1 KGHDR and CDR2 SFDVKD. This CDR3 is 14 amino acids long. V was clipped by 7 bases and J by 4 bases; unmatched bases: 7. DNA for the CDR3: TGTGCCACCAGACGACAGGGCGGAGCAGATACGCAGTATTTT. Translation gives CATRRQGGADTQYF.

This clone appeared many times. This chain joins TRBV20-1 and TRBJ1-4; D may be TRBD1 (5 bases). This CDR3 is built from 17 residues. Germline-derived CDR1 and CDR2 are DFQATT and SNEGSKA (reference sequence). Between the trimmed V and J ends, which lost 0 bases and 3 bases, there was a span of 17 bases. The DNA of the CDR3 is TGCAGTGCTAGAGACGGGACGGCCGCTGGGGCTAATGAAAAACTGTTTTTT. Protein product: CSARDGTAAGANEKLFF.

This clone was observed at least ten times. V gene TRBV10-3 combines with J gene TRBJ2-3; TRBD2 agrees at 8 bases. Germline trimming cut 3 bases from V and 4 bases from J; bases unmatched to any gene: 6. Germline CDR1 and CDR2: ENHRY and SYGVKD. The CDR3 length is 15 residues. CDR3 sequence reads: CAISDRGGEADTQYF. The CDR3 DNA follows: TGTGCCATCAGTGATCGGGGGGGTGAGGCAGATACGCAGTATTTT.